This paragraph reports one TCR beta chain. The record originates from a study of blood T cell repertoires in COVID-19. Looking at the study overall: The United States, Italy and Spain provided the acute and convalescent COVID-19 samples.

As originally analysed: Nucleated cell number was recorded as an estimate derived from reference gene primer amplification. Method: immunoSEQ multiplex PCR; TCRdb's copy keeps in-frame clones and lacks some. That table furnishes V, J and clone size, whereas the DNA furnished D and trimming. The data contain 120,000 to 150,000 clones, approximately 88% of them singletons. V gave up 4 bases and J gave up 4 bases, with 15 bases separating them. Looked up from germline, CDR1 is GTSNPN and CDR2 is SVGIG (reference sequence). CDR3 length: 14 amino acids. The receptor comes from a human donor in a cohort sampled during active COVID-19. Sequenced input: peripheral blood. This chain uses TRBV30 with TRBJ2-3, with D possibly TRBD2 on 6 matching bases. CDR3 nucleotides: TGTGCCTGGAAAGTGGCGGGACGCGCAGATACGCAGTATTTT. It codes for CAWKVAGRADTQYF.